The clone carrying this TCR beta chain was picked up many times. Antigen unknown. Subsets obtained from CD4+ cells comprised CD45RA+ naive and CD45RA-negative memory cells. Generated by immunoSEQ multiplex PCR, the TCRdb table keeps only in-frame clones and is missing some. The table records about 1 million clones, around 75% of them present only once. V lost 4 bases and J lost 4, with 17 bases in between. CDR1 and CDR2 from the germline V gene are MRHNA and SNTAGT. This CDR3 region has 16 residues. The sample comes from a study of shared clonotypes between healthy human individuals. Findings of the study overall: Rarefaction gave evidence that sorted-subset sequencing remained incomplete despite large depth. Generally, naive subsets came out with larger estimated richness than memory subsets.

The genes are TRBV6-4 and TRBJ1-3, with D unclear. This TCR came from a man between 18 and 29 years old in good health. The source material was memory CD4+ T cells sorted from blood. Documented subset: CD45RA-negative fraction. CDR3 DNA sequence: TGTGCCAGCAGTGGTATCGTTCTGGCCTCCGGAAACACCATATATTTT. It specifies CASSGIVLASGNTIYF.